The entry that follows covers one T cell receptor beta chain sequence. Its specificity is unknown. The data were obtained in a study of cytomegalovirus exposure and HLA in healthy donors. Germline V gene sequence: CDR1 ENHRY, CDR2 SYGVKD. V shed 4 bases, J shed 0 bases, and the junction held 5 bases outside the gene matches. The CDR3 loop spans 16 amino acids. Assay used: immunoSEQ multiplex PCR; TCRdb lists only in-frame clones, some missing. The table records around 93,000 clones, 75% to 90% of them present only once. Study-wide results and limits: Most TCR sequences were seen very rarely across donors, but some public TCRs occurred in many.

The study drew the donors from its roughly 120-subject validation cohort, separate from the approximately 700-subject first cohort. The source is a man younger than 35 in good health and CMV-seropositive. The rearrangement links TRBV10-3 to TRBJ2-1, with 8 bases that match TRBD2. Sequenced input: PBMCs. The DNA of the CDR3 is TGTGCCATCAGTGGAACTAGCGGTCCCTCCTACAATGAGCAGTTCTTC. Protein sequence: CAISGTSGPSYNEQFF.